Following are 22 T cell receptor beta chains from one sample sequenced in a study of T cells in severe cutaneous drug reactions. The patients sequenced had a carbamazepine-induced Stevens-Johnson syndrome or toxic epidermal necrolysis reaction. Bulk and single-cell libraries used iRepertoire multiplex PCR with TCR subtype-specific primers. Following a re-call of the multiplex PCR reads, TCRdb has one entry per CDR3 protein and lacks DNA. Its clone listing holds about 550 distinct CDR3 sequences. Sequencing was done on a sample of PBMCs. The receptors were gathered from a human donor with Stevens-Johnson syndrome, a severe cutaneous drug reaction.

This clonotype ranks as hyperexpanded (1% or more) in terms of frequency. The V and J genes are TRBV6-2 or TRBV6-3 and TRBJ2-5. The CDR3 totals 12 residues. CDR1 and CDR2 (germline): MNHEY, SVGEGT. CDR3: CASTGFQETQYF.

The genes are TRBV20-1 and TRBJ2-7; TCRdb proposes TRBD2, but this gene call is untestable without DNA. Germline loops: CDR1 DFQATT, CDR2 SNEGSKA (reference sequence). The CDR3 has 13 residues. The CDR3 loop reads CSARPSASDEQYF.

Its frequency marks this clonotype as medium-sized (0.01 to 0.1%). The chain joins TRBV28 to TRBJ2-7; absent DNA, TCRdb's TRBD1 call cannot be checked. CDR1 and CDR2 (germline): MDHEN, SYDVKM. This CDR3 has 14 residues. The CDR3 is CASSSSTATYEQYF.

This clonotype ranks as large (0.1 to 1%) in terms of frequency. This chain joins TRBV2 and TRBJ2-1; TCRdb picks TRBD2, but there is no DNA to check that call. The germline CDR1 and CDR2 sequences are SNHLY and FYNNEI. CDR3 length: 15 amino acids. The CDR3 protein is CASNYPSGSYNEQFF.

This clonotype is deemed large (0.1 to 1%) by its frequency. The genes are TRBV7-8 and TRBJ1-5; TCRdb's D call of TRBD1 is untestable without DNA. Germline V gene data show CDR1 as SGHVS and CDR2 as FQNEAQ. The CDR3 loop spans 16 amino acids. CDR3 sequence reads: CASSLGVEGAWQPQHF. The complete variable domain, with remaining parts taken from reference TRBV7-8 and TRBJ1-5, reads GAGVSQSPRYKVAKRGQDVALRCDPISGHVSLFWYQQALGQGPEFLTYFQNEAQLDKSGLPSDRFFAERPEGSVSTLKIQRTQQEDSAVYLCASSLGVEGAWQPQHFGDGTRLSIL.

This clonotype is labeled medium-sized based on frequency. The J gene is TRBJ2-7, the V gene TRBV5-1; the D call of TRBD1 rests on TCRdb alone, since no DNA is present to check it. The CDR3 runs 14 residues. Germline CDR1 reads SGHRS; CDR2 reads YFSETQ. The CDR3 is CASSLSPGGYEQYF.

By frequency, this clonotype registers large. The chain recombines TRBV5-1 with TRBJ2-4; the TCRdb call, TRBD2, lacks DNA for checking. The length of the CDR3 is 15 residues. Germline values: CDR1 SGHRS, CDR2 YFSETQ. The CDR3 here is CASSLDPTSGNIQYF.

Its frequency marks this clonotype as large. The CDR3: CASSALETQYF. This chain uses TRBV2 with TRBJ2-5. Germline-derived CDR1 and CDR2 are SNHLY and FYNNEI. This CDR3 region has 11 residues.

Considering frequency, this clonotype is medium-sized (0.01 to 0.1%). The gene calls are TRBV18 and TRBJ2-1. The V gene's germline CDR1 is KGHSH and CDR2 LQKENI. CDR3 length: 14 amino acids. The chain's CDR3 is CASSPDPSYNEQFF.

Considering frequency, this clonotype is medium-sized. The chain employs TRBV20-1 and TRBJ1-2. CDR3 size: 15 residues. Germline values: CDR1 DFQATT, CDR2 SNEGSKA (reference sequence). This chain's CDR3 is CSARDEGRVIYGYTF.

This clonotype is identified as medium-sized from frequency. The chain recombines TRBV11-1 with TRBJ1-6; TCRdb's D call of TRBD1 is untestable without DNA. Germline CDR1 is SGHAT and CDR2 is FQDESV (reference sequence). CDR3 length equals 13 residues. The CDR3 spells CASGDNDNSPLHF.

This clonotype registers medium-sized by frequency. This chain's CDR3 is CASSLSSSYEQYF. The rearrangement uses TRBV7-2 and TRBJ2-7. Germline V gene lookup returns CDR1 SGHTA and CDR2 FQGNSA. This CDR3 contains 13 residues.

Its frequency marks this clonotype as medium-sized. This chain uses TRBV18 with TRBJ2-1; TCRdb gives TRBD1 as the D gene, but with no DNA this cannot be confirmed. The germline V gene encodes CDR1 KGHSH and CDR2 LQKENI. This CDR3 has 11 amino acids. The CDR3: CASSLGPGTVF. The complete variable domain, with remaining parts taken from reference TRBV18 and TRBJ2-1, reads NAGVMQNPRHLVRRRGQEARLRCSPMKGHSHVYWYRQLPEEGLKFMVYLQKENIIDESGMPKERFSAEFPKEGPSILRIQQVVRGDSAAYFCASSLGPGTVFGPGTRLTVL.

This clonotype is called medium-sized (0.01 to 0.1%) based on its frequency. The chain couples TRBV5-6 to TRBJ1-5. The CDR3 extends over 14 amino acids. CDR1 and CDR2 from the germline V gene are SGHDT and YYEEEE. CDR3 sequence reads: CASSLGGWNQPQHF.

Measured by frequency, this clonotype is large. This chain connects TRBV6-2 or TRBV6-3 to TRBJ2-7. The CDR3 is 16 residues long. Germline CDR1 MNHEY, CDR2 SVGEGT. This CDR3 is CASRRTSFRDSYEQYF.

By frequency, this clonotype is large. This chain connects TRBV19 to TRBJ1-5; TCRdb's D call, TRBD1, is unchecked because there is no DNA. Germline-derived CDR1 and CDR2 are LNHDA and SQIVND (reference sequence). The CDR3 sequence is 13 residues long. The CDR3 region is CASADRSNQPQHF.

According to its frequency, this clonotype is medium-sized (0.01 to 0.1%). CDR3 sequence reads: CASSLTPSNYEQYF. The chain uses TRBV7-8 and TRBJ2-7; TCRdb selects TRBD1, and the lack of DNA leaves this call unchecked. CDR3 length: 14 amino acids. Germline CDR1 is SGHVS and CDR2 is FQNEAQ.

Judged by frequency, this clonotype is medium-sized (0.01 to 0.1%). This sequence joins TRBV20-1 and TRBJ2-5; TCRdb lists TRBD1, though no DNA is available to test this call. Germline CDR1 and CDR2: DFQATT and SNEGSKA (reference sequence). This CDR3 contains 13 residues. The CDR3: CSAGTGVGETQYF.

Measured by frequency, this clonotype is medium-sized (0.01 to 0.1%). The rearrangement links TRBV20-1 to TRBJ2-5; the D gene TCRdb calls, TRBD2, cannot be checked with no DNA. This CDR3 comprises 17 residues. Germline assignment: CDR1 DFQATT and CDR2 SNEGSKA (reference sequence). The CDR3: CSARGLLRGMEQETQYF.

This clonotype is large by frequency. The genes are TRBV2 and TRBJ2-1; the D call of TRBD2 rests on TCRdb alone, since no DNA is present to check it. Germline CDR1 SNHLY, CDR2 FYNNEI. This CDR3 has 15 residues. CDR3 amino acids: CASSETSGRYNEQFF.

The CDR3 region is CSARTGGEEQFF. This chain links TRBV20-1 with TRBJ2-1; the TRBD1 assignment by TCRdb is unverifiable without DNA. The CDR3 is 12 residues long. Germline V CDR1 and CDR2: DFQATT, SNEGSKA (reference sequence).

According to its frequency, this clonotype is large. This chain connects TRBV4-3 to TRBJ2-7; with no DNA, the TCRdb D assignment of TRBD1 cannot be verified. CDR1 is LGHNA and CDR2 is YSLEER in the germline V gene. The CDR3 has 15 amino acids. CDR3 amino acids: CASSQGPRSSYEQYF.